The 22 T cell receptor beta chains below all came from one sample that was sequenced in a study of T cell responses to AZD1222 COVID-19 vaccine. Clones were read by immunoSEQ multiplex PCR, and TCRdb kept only the in-frame ones, dropping some. The sample contains roughly 170,000 clones, 94% of which appear only once. The material was peripheral blood, obtained 28 days after the second AZD1222 dose. These receptors all come from an adult who received the AZD1222 COVID-19 vaccine.

V and J are TRBV7-9 and TRBJ1-5; D might be TRBD1 (5 bases). CDR1 and CDR2 (germline): SEHNR, FQNEAQ (reference sequence). Trimming took 7 bases from V and 4 from J, leaving 8 bases between them. This CDR3 is 12 amino acids long. The CDR3 sequence is CASKQENQPQHF. The CDR3 region has the DNA TGTGCCAGCAAACAGGAAAATCAGCCCCAGCATTTT.

This chain links TRBV5-8 with TRBJ1-5; D remains unclear. Trimming stripped 2 bases from V and 9 bases from J, with 9 bases between. Germline lookup yields CDR1 SGHTS and CDR2 YDEGEE. CDR3 length: 12 residues. The CDR3 coding sequence is TGTGCCAGCAGCTTCAGCATCGGGCCCCAGCATTTT. This gives the protein CASSFSIGPQHF.

The chain is built from TRBV6-5 and TRBJ1-1, with a possible D match to TRBD1 (6 bases). The germline gives CDR1 MNHEY, CDR2 SVGAGI. CDR3 length: 15 amino acids. V lost 4 bases and J lost 3, with 15 bases in between. The CDR3 nucleotides read TGTGCCAGCAGTTCCAACAGGGCGAGGCACACTGAAGCTTTCTTT. Its protein product is CASSSNRARHTEAFF.

The chain has TRBV18 and TRBJ2-2; D gene ambiguous. The CDR3 has 14 residues. Germline V gene sequence: CDR1 KGHSH, CDR2 LQKENI. With 2 bases removed from V and 9 bases from J, the gap between germline ends came to 13 bases. CDR3 loop: CASSPVGFHRELFF. Here the CDR3 DNA reads TGTGCCAGCTCACCAGTCGGGTTCCACCGGGAGCTGTTTTTT.

The chain carries TRBV2 and TRBJ2-5; D perhaps matches TRBD1 (6 bases). The CDR3 extends over 15 amino acids. Trimming removed 1 base at V and 5 bases at J, with 14 bases between. CDR1 is SNHLY, CDR2 FYNNEI, per germline. The CDR3 bases are TGTGCCAGCAGTGAAGAGGCAGGGGTATGGGAGACCCAGTACTTC. Its translation is CASSEEAGVWETQYF.

V is TRBV7-2 and J is TRBJ1-5; D gene ambiguous. V lost 1 base and J lost 7, with 14 bases in between. CDR1 and CDR2 (germline): SGHTA, FQGNSA. The CDR3 has 15 amino acids. CDR3 sequence reads: CASSLGSWAAQPQHF. As DNA, the CDR3 is TGTGCCAGCAGCTTAGGGAGTTGGGCGGCGCAGCCCCAGCATTTT.

This chain links TRBV12-3 or TRBV12-4 with TRBJ1-5, with D unclear. The CDR3 loop spans 13 amino acids. The V gene lost 1 base and the J gene lost 4 bases, with 5 bases spanning the gap. The CDR3 coding sequence is TGTGCCAGCAGTTTAGGTCGGAATCAGCCCCAGCATTTT. Amino acids: CASSLGRNQPQHF.

The chain combines TRBV12-5 with TRBJ2-4, with D possibly called TRBD1 or TRBD2 (5 bases each). V was cut by 0 bases and J by 5 bases, with 17 bases left in between. CDR1 is LGHNT, CDR2 FRNRAP, per germline. The CDR3 runs 17 residues. CDR3 residues: CASGLVSQGPSQNIQYF. The CDR3 bases are TGTGCTAGTGGTTTGGTTTCGCAGGGACCATCCCAAAACATTCAGTACTTC. Full variable domain (remainder filled in from reference TRBV12-5 and TRBJ2-4): DARVTQTPRHKVTEMGQEVTMRCQPILGHNTVFWYRQTMMQGLELLAYFRNRAPLDDSGMPKDRFSAEMPDATLATLKIQPSEPRDSAVYFCASGLVSQGPSQNIQYFGAGTRLSVL.

The chain carries TRBV28 and TRBJ1-1, with D unclear. Germline V gene sequence: CDR1 MDHEN, CDR2 SYDVKM. The CDR3 is 14 amino acids. The V end was cut by 2 bases, the J end by 2 bases, with 9 bases between. The CDR3 region is CASSLVSPNTEAFF. The CDR3 DNA is TGTGCCAGCAGTTTAGTTTCTCCTAACACTGAAGCTTTCTTT.

The chain uses TRBV18 and TRBJ2-1, with D maybe TRBD1 (5 bases). Per germline, CDR1 KGHSH and CDR2 LQKENI. Between the trimmed V and J ends, which lost 3 bases and 4 bases, there was a span of 10 bases. The CDR3 contains 14 residues. The CDR3 DNA sequence: TGTGCCAGCTCACCTCCAGGGTCGTACAATGAGCAGTTCTTC. This gives the protein CASSPPGSYNEQFF.

V usage is TRBV28 and J usage is TRBJ2-7, with 10 nucleotides matching TRBD2. Losses at the gene ends were 0 bases for V and 5 bases for J; bases not matched to a gene: 13. CDR3 length: 18 residues. Germline V gene sequence: CDR1 MDHEN, CDR2 SYDVKM. CDR3 DNA sequence: TGTGCCAGCAGTTTATGGGATCGGTGGCTAGCGGGAGTAGACGAGCAGTACTTC. Residues: CASSLWDRWLAGVDEQYF. Looking up the rest from reference TRBV28 and TRBJ2-7 gives the full variable domain: DVKVTQSSRYLVKRTGEKVFLECVQDMDHENMFWYRQDPGLGLRLIYFSYDVKMKEKGDIPEGYSVSREKKERFSLILESASTNQTSMYLCASSLWDRWLAGVDEQYFGPGTRLTVT.

This chain connects TRBV19 to TRBJ1-1; D gene ambiguous. CDR3 size: 14 residues. Trimming removed 5 bases at V and 1 base at J, with 11 bases between. From germline, CDR1 is LNHDA and CDR2 SQIVND (reference sequence). Here the CDR3 DNA reads TGTGCCAGTAGTCTTGACGGTCCGAACACTGAAGCTTTCTTT. Its translation: CASSLDGPNTEAFF.

This chain links TRBV28 with TRBJ1-1, with unresolved D. CDR1 and CDR2 from the germline V gene are MDHEN and SYDVKM. V was trimmed by 2 bases and J by 8 bases, leaving 9 bases between them. The CDR3 has 12 amino acids. The CDR3 DNA sequence: TGTGCCAGCAGTTTAGCGCTGGGGGAAGCTTTCTTT. Residues: CASSLALGEAFF.

This chain joins TRBV19 and TRBJ1-5; D possibly corresponds to TRBD1 (5 bases). The CDR3 has 14 amino acids. The V and J ends lost 5 bases and 2 bases respectively, with 10 bases between them. The germline V gene has CDR1 LNHDA and CDR2 SQIVND (reference sequence). Written as DNA, the CDR3 is TGTGCCAGTAGTGAGGGAGGGGGCAATCAGCCCCAGCATTTT. This sequence encodes CASSEGGGNQPQHF.

The CDR3 here is CASGEVASGNTIYF. The DNA for the CDR3 is TGTGCCAGTGGTGAGGTCGCCTCTGGAAACACCATATATTTT. This chain connects TRBV19 to TRBJ1-3; D is unresolved. Germline V gene sequence: CDR1 LNHDA, CDR2 SQIVND (reference sequence). This CDR3 is 14 amino acids long. V was cut by 8 bases and J by 0 bases, with 11 bases left in between.

CDR3 bases: TGTGCCAGCAGCTTAAATAGGCCCAGGGCCTTCTGGAACACTGAAGCTTTCTTT. The encoded protein is CASSLNRPRAFWNTEAFF. This chain connects TRBV7-2 to TRBJ1-1, with D perhaps matching TRBD1 (5 bases). The CDR3 consists of 18 residues. Trimming took 2 bases from V and 1 from J, leaving 20 bases between them. The germline V gene has CDR1 SGHTA and CDR2 FQGNSA.

The chain uses TRBV9 and TRBJ2-7; the match to TRBD1 covers 7 bases. Looked up from germline, CDR1 is SGDLS and CDR2 is YYNGEE. CDR3 length: 13 amino acids. After removal of 2 bases from V and 4 bases from J, the junction contained 3 bases not matched to a gene. The CDR3 DNA reads TGTGCCAGCAGCGTCCGGACAGGTTACGAGCAGTACTTC. Encoded protein: CASSVRTGYEQYF.

The chain couples TRBV25-1 to TRBJ1-2; a weak D match, TRBD1 (5 bases). This CDR3 has 12 amino acids. V was clipped by 1 base and J by 6 bases, with 6 bases between them. The germline gives CDR1 MGHDK, CDR2 SYGVNS. CDR3 DNA sequence: TGTGCCAGCAGTGAATTCAGGGATGGCTACACCTTC. It translates to CASSEFRDGYTF.

This clone was seen a handful of times. The chain uses TRBV2 and TRBJ1-1; D perhaps matches TRBD1 (6 bases). V shed 7 bases and J shed 3 bases, with 12 bases lying between them. From germline, CDR1 is SNHLY and CDR2 FYNNEI. The CDR3 loop spans 13 amino acids. CDR3 residues: CASNNNRDTEAFF. The DNA of the CDR3 is TGTGCCAGCAATAATAACAGGGACACTGAAGCTTTCTTT.

V gene TRBV25-1 combines with J gene TRBJ1-2; no clear D gene. CDR1 is MGHDK, CDR2 SYGVNS, per germline. Trimming shortened V by 0 bases and J by 4 bases, and 6 bases separated the two germline ends. The CDR3 contains 13 residues. In nucleotides, the CDR3 is TGTGCCAGCAGTGAATACGCAGCCTATGGCTACACCTTC. Amino acid sequence: CASSEYAAYGYTF.

The chain joins TRBV4-3 to TRBJ2-1, with 7 positions matching TRBD2. Looked up from germline, CDR1 is LGHNA and CDR2 is YSLEER. The CDR3 runs to 16 residues. Germline trimming cut 0 bases from V and 9 bases from J; bases unmatched to any gene: 11. Here the CDR3 DNA reads TGCGCCAGCAGCCAAGATTTGGCTAGCGGTTTTGGTGAGCAGTTCTTC. Translation gives CASSQDLASGFGEQFF.

This clone was observed once. The chain employs TRBV4-1 and TRBJ1-1, with 7 bases that match TRBD1. V lost 5 bases, J lost 0 bases, and 12 bases stayed unmatched. CDR1 is MGHRA and CDR2 is YSYEKL in the germline V gene. The CDR3 loop spans 17 amino acids. In DNA form, the CDR3 reads TGCGCCAGCAGCTCGAATTACGCCGGGACAGTGAACACTGAAGCTTTCTTT. This gives the protein CASSSNYAGTVNTEAFF.